The 9 T cell receptor beta chains in this list originate from one sample, sequenced in a study of blood T cell repertoires in COVID-19. Generated by immunoSEQ multiplex PCR, the TCRdb table keeps only in-frame clones and is missing some. Of about 54,000 clones in the sample, roughly 80% were seen once. The sample consisted of peripheral blood. Receptors were obtained from a woman aged 60-75 years with acute or convalescent COVID-19.

The V and J genes are TRBV3-1 (or the pseudogene TRBV3-2) and TRBJ1-2; TRBD1 aligns across 7 bases. Germline values: CDR1 LGHDT, CDR2 YNNKEL (reference sequence). V lost 4 bases, J lost 8 bases, and 10 bases stayed unmatched. The CDR3 runs 14 residues. CDR3 region: CASSRLRDSGGYTF. DNA for the CDR3: TGTGCCAGCAGCCGCTTACGGGACAGCGGCGGCTACACCTTC.

This clone was counted between two and nine times. The chain combines TRBV7-3 with TRBJ1-5; no clear D gene. This CDR3 region has 13 residues. Germline V gives CDR1 SGHTA, CDR2 FQGTGA. V shed 0 bases and J shed 4 bases, with 4 bases lying between them. CDR3: CASSLTANQPQHF. The CDR3 nucleotides read TGTGCCAGCAGCTTAACGGCTAATCAGCCCCAGCATTTT. The entire variable domain, with the rest obtained from reference TRBV7-3 and TRBJ1-5, is as follows: GAGVSQTPSNKVTEKGKYVELRCDPISGHTALYWYRQSLGQGPEFLIYFQGTGAADDSGLPNDRFFAVRPEGSVSTLKIQRTERGDSAVYLCASSLTANQPQHFGDGTRLSIL.

This chain connects TRBV5-6 to TRBJ1-2; 8 bases agree with TRBD1. The CDR3 is made up of 13 amino acids. The V and J ends lost 6 bases and 4 bases, in that order; junction bases with no gene match: 5. Germline V gene lookup returns CDR1 SGHDT and CDR2 YYEEEE. The CDR3 nucleotides read TGTGCCAGCAAGCCGGGACAGGCCTATGGCTACACCTTC. This codes for CASKPGQAYGYTF.

The CDR3 here is CASSRTGGANYGYTF. DNA of the CDR3: TGTGCCAGCAGCCGGACAGGGGGCGCTAACTATGGCTACACCTTC. V and J are TRBV7-9 and TRBJ1-2; TRBD1 aligns across 11 bases. This CDR3 spans 15 amino acids. The germline CDR1 and CDR2 sequences are SEHNR and FQNEAQ (reference sequence). The J segment lost 0 bases and the V segment lost 5 bases, leaving 2 bases of the junction unmatched.

V gene TRBV18 combines with J gene TRBJ2-7, with TRBD1 identical over 9 bases. The CDR3 has 15 residues. Germline assignment: CDR1 KGHSH and CDR2 LQKENI. V dropped 6 bases and J dropped 6; count of bases not matched to a gene: 12. CDR3 coding DNA: TGTGCCAGCTCCCCCGGCTACGGACAGGGGATCGAGCAGTACTTC. It yields the protein CASSPGYGQGIEQYF.

The V call is TRBV12-3 or TRBV12-4, the J call TRBJ2-1; weak D call: TRBD2 (6 bases). V was cut by 2 bases and J by 10 bases, with 12 bases left in between. The CDR3 extends over 13 amino acids. Here the CDR3 DNA reads TGTGCCAGCAGTTTAAGGGCCGCGGGGGAGCAGTTCTTC. Translation: CASSLRAAGEQFF.

This clone was counted many times. This rearrangement joins TRBV5-1 to TRBJ2-7; 9 bases line up with TRBD1. Germline lookup yields CDR1 SGHRS and CDR2 YFSETQ. This CDR3 has 14 amino acids. V trimming: 0 bases; J trimming: 3 bases; junction bases outside the gene matches: 1. The CDR3 is CASSLGDRDYEQYF. In DNA form, the CDR3 reads TGCGCCAGCAGCTTGGGGGACAGGGACTACGAGCAGTACTTC. The full variable domain, its missing parts supplied by reference TRBV5-1 and TRBJ2-7, is KAGVTQTPRYLIKTRGQQVTLSCSPISGHRSVSWYQQTPGQGLQFLFEYFSETQRNKGNFPGRFSGRQFSNSRSEMNVSTLELGDSALYLCASSLGDRDYEQYFGPGTRLTVT.

This clone came up a few times. V and J are TRBV3-1 (or the pseudogene TRBV3-2) and TRBJ1-5; D call uncertain. V was cut by 0 bases and J by 9 bases, with 12 bases left in between. This CDR3 has 14 residues. Germline V lookup: CDR1 LGHDT, CDR2 YNNKEL (reference sequence). CDR3 loop: CASSQDSGGLPQHF. The CDR3 coding sequence is TGTGCCAGCAGCCAAGACAGCGGCGGCCTGCCCCAGCATTTT.

V gene TRBV19 combines with J gene TRBJ1-1; D might be TRBD1 (6 bases). Germline-derived CDR1 and CDR2 are LNHDA and SQIVND (reference sequence). V lost 3 bases and J 3 bases, leaving 8 bases between the germline ends. The CDR3 has 13 residues. The CDR3 DNA reads TGTGCCAGTAGTATCAACAGGGACACTGAAGCTTTCTTT. Translation gives CASSINRDTEAFF.